These T cell receptor beta chains were read from a single sample in a study of Graves' ophthalmopathy and Graves' hyperthyroidism. In TCRdb, the multiplex PCR reads were re-called with MiXCR into one record per CDR3 protein. The data contain over 500,000 distinct CDR3 sequences, about 24% of them singletons. The sequenced sample was peripheral blood. These receptors all come from a woman between 18 and 29 years old with stable Graves' hyperthyroidism. Some clones in this sample may be carry-over from other donors' samples. Both conserved end residues are part of each CDR3. Fields, in order: clone size, V gene, D gene, J gene, CDR3 DNA, CDR3 protein. The D gene is left open where the match is weak. Some rows have no size entry. The others give once, few or many, or a class for an expanded clone.

>many|TRBV10-2|TRBD1|TRBJ2-7
TGCGCCAGCAGTTTCGGGACAGGGGGCGAGCAGTACTTC
CASSFGTGGEQYF
>many|TRBV7-8|.|TRBJ1-5
TGTGCCAGCAGCTTTGTCGAGCAGGACAACAAGCATTTT
CASSFVEQDNKHF
>.|TRBV12-3/TRBV12-4|.|TRBJ1-2
TGTGCCAGCAACCGCCTGGGTCGGGGCTACACCTTC
CASNRLGRGYTF
>.|TRBV11-1|TRBD1|TRBJ2-2
TGTGCCAGCAGCTCCTCACAGGGGAAACGTATCGGGGAGCTGTTTTTT
CASSSSQGKRIGELFF
>.|TRBV6-1|.|TRBJ1-2
TGTGCCAGCAGTGAAGAGCTTAACTATGGCTACACCTTC
CASSEELNYGYTF
>many|TRBV20-1|.|TRBJ2-7
TGCAGTGCTAGAGACAACTACGAGCAGTACTTC
CSARDNYEQYF
>few|TRBV7-9|.|TRBJ1-2
TGTGCCAGCACCCCCCGGGAAGGGGCCTATGGCTACACCTTC
CASTPREGAYGYTF
>many|TRBV7-2|TRBD2|TRBJ2-7
TGTGCCAGCAGCCCTGTAGCGGGAGTATCGGACGAGCAGTACTTC
CASSPVAGVSDEQYF
>.|TRBV28|.|TRBJ2-1
TGTGCCAGCAGTCCCCCCTTGGGGAGTGAGCAGTTCTTC
CASSPPLGSEQFF
>.|TRBV12-3/TRBV12-4|.|TRBJ1-1
TGTGCCAGCAAACCGGCAGGACAGAACACTGAAGCTTTCTTT
CASKPAGQNTEAFF
>few|TRBV6-1|.|TRBJ2-2
TGTGCCAGCAGTCGAGGGACGTTGAACACCGGGGAGCTGTTTTTT
CASSRGTLNTGELFF
>many|TRBV12-3/TRBV12-4|.|TRBJ2-7
TGTGCCAGCAGTTTAGGCGGCAGCCTCTACGAGCAGTACTTC
CASSLGGSLYEQYF
>.|TRBV29-1|.|TRBJ1-1
TGCAGCGTCTGGACAGAATTAGGGACCGGGGCTTTCTTT
CSVWTELGTGAFF
>few|TRBV6-1|.|TRBJ1-5
TGTGCCAGCATACAAACCCGCGCCAGCAATCAGCCCCAGCATTTT
CASIQTRASNQPQHF
>many|TRBV28|TRBD2|TRBJ2-5
TGTGCCAGCAGTTTAAAGGGTTGGGGCGGGAGGCCCCTAAGGACCCAGTACTTC
CASSLKGWGGRPLRTQYF
>many|TRBV28|.|TRBJ2-5
TGTGCCAGCAGTTTTATCACCGGGCTGCGGGAGACCCAGTACTTC
CASSFITGLRETQYF
>few|TRBV6-2/TRBV6-3|.|TRBJ2-4
TGTGCCAGCAGGCGGAACCGGGAGTCCGTTAAGTACTTC
CASRRNRESVKYF
>.|TRBV20-1|TRBD1|TRBJ1-2
TGCAGTGCTGCCCGGGACAGGGCTTTCTTGCGCGACTATGGCTACACCTTC
CSAARDRAFLRDYGYTF
>many|TRBV28|.|TRBJ1-5
TGTGCCTCACAGGGCTTAAATAGCAATCAGCCCCACCATTTT
CASQGLNSNQPHHF
>many|TRBV7-2|TRBD1|TRBJ1-2
TGTGCCAGCAGCTTGTCCGGGACAGCACCTAATGGCTACACCTTC
CASSLSGTAPNGYTF
>.|TRBV19|.|TRBJ1-1
TGTGCCAGTAGTATGCTACAGGTCTGGAACACTGAAGCTTGCTTT
CASSMLQVWNTEACF
>.|TRBV9|.|TRBJ1-6
TGTGCCAGCAGCGCATTCGGGGCTGCGGGAGGCTCACCCCTCCACTTT
CASSAFGAAGGSPLHF
>many|TRBV20-1|TRBD1|TRBJ2-5
TGCAGTGCTATATACAGGGGCGGGGAGACCCAGTACTTC
CSAIYRGGETQYF
>few|TRBV25-1|.|TRBJ2-2
TGTGCCATCAGTACGGGGGATCTGTTTTTT
CAISTGDLFF
>.|TRBV6-1|.|TRBJ1-1
TGTGCCAGCAGTGAAGGCGTGTCAGGTTACACTGAAGCTTTCTTT
CASSEGVSGYTEAFF
>many|TRBV12-3/TRBV12-4|TRBD1|TRBJ2-7
TGTGCCAGCAGTCCCGGGGAATTGACAGGGGGGTACGAGCAGTACTTC
CASSPGELTGGYEQYF
>many|TRBV12-3/TRBV12-4|.|TRBJ1-5
TGTGCCAGCAGTTTAGGAAGGGGAGTGGGCAATCAGCCCCAGCATTTT
CASSLGRGVGNQPQHF
>.|TRBV18|TRBD1|TRBJ1-1
TGTGCCAGCTCACCCCGACAGGGTTGGGACACTGAAGCTTTCTTT
CASSPRQGWDTEAFF
>many|TRBV20-1|.|TRBJ1-2
TGCAGTGCTAGGGATATAACAGGGAATTATGGCTACACCTTC
CSARDITGNYGYTF
>.|TRBV6-1|TRBD1|TRBJ1-4
TGTGCCAGCAGTGTTCAGGGGGCATGGGAAAAACTGTTTTTT
CASSVQGAWEKLFF
>.|TRBV7-6|.|TRBJ2-6
TGTGCCACAACACGGGCTATCTCTGGGGCCAACGTCCTGACTTTC
CATTRAISGANVLTF
>many|TRBV19|.|TRBJ1-1
TGTGCCAGTAGTATTACCCCCGGGAACACTGAAGCTTTCTTT
CASSITPGNTEAFF
>.|TRBV3-1|TRBD1|TRBJ1-2
TGTGCCAGCAGCTTAGGACAGGGGGCCCGTTTCTATGGCTACACCTTC
CASSLGQGARFYGYTF
>few|TRBV28|.|TRBJ1-2
TGTGCCAGCAGTTTTTACAAGTATGGCTACACCTTC
CASSFYKYGYTF
>many|TRBV20-1|TRBD1|TRBJ1-2
TGCAGTGCCGCTGCAGGGGGAAACTATGGCTACACCTTC
CSAAAGGNYGYTF
>.|TRBV10-2|.|TRBJ2-7
TGCGCCAGCAGTGTCGGCGGGGAATCCTACGAGCAGTACTTC
CASSVGGESYEQYF
>few|TRBV4-1|.|TRBJ1-5
TGCGCCAGCAGCCAAGGGGGGGGGGCTCCTAGCAATCAGCCCCAGCATTTT
CASSQGGGAPSNQPQHF
>.|TRBV6-5|.|TRBJ2-2
TGTGCCAGCAGTTACGGGCGAGCCGGGGAGCTGTTTTTT
CASSYGRAGELFF
>few|TRBV12-3/TRBV12-4|TRBD1|TRBJ1-1
TGTGCCAGCAACTTCGGGGGCGCAGGGGGTTTAGACACTGAAGCTTTCTTT
CASNFGGAGGLDTEAFF
>.|TRBV6-1|TRBD1|TRBJ1-1
TGTGCCAGCAACCCGACAGGGGAAACTGAAGCTTTCTTT
CASNPTGETEAFF
>.|TRBV4-1|.|TRBJ2-5
TGCGCCAGCAGCCAAAGTGGCAGTAAAGAGAACCAGTACTTC
CASSQSGSKENQYF
>many|TRBV11-2|.|TRBJ1-2
TGTGCCAGCAGCTTGGGAGGGACGGATGGCTACACCTTC
CASSLGGTDGYTF
>few|TRBV6-1|.|TRBJ2-7
TGTGCCAGCAGTGAAAAGTGGACCTACGAGCAGTACTTC
CASSEKWTYEQYF
>many|TRBV6-2/TRBV6-3|.|TRBJ2-5
TGTGCCAGCAGTTACTCGATTTTATTCTTATATCAAGAGACCCAGTACTTC
CASSYSILFLYQETQYF
>many|TRBV20-1|.|TRBJ2-7
TGCAGTGCCACCTTTGCAAGAAGGGGCGAGCAGTACTTC
CSATFARRGEQYF
>many|TRBV13|.|TRBJ1-1
TGTGCCAGCAGCTCCCGCACGAGGGACGCTGAAGCTTTCTTT
CASSSRTRDAEAFF
>many|TRBV7-6|.|TRBJ2-7
TGTGCCAGCAGAGGGCGGCCCTACTTC
CASRGRPYF
>.|TRBV5-1|TRBD2|TRBJ2-5
TGCGCCAGCAGGACACAAGCGGGGGGAACTAGCACCCAGTACTTC
CASRTQAGGTSTQYF
>many|TRBV28|TRBD1|TRBJ1-6
TGTGCCAGCAGTTTACGGACAGGGTATTTTTCACCCCCCCACTTT
CASSLRTGYFSPPHF
>many|TRBV24-1|.|TRBJ2-3
TGTGCCACCAGTGATTCCGGACAGCTGAGGGGCACAGATACGCAGTATTTT
CATSDSGQLRGTDTQYF
>few|TRBV2|.|TRBJ1-2
TGTGCCAGCATGATGTGGTCAGTATATGGCTACACCTTC
CASMMWSVYGYTF
>many|TRBV6-5|TRBD1|TRBJ2-7
TGTGCCAGCAGTTACGGGGCAGGGGGCGGCTACGAGCAGTACTTC
CASSYGAGGGYEQYF
>many|TRBV12-3/TRBV12-4|TRBD1|TRBJ1-1
TGTGCCAGCAGCCAGGGGGCGCGGATTGAAGCTTTCTTT
CASSQGARIEAFF
>many|TRBV6-1|.|TRBJ1-2
TGTGCCAGCAGCGACCGGGACCACGGTGGCTACACCTTC
CASSDRDHGGYTF
>many|TRBV12-3/TRBV12-4|.|TRBJ2-2
TGTGCCAGCAGTCAACCGGGTCGGAACACCGGGGAGCTGTTTTTT
CASSQPGRNTGELFF
>many|TRBV13|.|TRBJ2-2
TGTGCCAGCAGCTTCCAGGAGACCGGGGAGCTGTTTTTT
CASSFQETGELFF
>many|TRBV2|.|TRBJ2-7
TGTGCCGGGGGGAACGTACGGGTCAGCGAGCAGTACTTC
CAGGNVRVSEQYF
>.|TRBV11-2|.|TRBJ2-2
TGTGCCAGCAGCTTATTCGGTGCCGGGGGCAGTACCGGGGAGCTGTTTTTT
CASSLFGAGGSTGELFF
>.|TRBV6-1|TRBD1|TRBJ2-2
TGTGCCAGCAGTGAAAACAGGGGGGACACCGGGGAGCTGTTTTTT
CASSENRGDTGELFF